The 26 T cell receptor beta chains presented below share a single source sample, sequenced in a study of cytotoxic CD8 clonotypes in ibrutinib-treated CLL. Sequencing was performed with immunoSEQ multiplex PCR; in TCRdb, only in-frame clones are kept and a portion is missing. The repertoire holds around 30,000 clones, with 45% to 60% as singletons. The source was PBMCs, collected before ibrutinib treatment. These receptors were obtained from a human donor with chronic lymphocytic leukemia.

V and J are TRBV5-1 and TRBJ1-4; D is uncertain. Germline assignment: CDR1 SGHRS and CDR2 YFSETQ. This CDR3 region has 12 residues. V lost 4 bases and J 13 bases, leaving 14 bases between the germline ends. The DNA of the CDR3 is TGCGCCAGCAGCCCCTGGTCAGGACCACTGTTTTTT. This encodes CASSPWSGPLFF. The entire variable domain, with the rest obtained from reference TRBV5-1 and TRBJ1-4, is as follows: KAGVTQTPRYLIKTRGQQVTLSCSPISGHRSVSWYQQTPGQGLQFLFEYFSETQRNKGNFPGRFSGRQFSNSRSEMNVSTLELGDSALYLCASSPWSGPLFFGSGTQLSVL.

The chain couples TRBV18 to TRBJ1-2, with 10 bases that match TRBD1. J was trimmed by 7 bases and V by 4 bases; bases with no gene match: 3. This CDR3 comprises 13 residues. Germline V gene sequence: CDR1 KGHSH, CDR2 LQKENI. The CDR3 DNA reads as TGTGCCAGCTCACGACAGGGGGCGAGTGGCTACACCTTC. Encoded protein: CASSRQGASGYTF.

The genes are TRBV5-1 and TRBJ2-1, with D perhaps matching TRBD1 or TRBD2 (5 bases each). CDR3 length equals 16 residues. The V end was cut by 0 bases, the J end by 4 bases, with 14 bases between. CDR1 is SGHRS and CDR2 is YFSETQ in the germline V gene. DNA for the CDR3: TGCGCCAGCAGCTTGGCTGGGGGAGTGGGTTACAATGAGCAGTTCTTC. Translation: CASSLAGGVGYNEQFF.

This clone is a singleton in its sample. The chain combines TRBV27 with TRBJ2-2; D perhaps matches TRBD1 (5 bases). Between the trimmed V and J ends, which lost 7 bases and 0 bases, there was a span of 21 bases. CDR1 is MNHEY and CDR2 is SMNVEV in the germline V gene (reference sequence). The CDR3 totals 18 residues. CDR3 bases: TGTGCCAGCAAAAAAGGGGTCATCCTATCGACGAACACCGGGGAGCTGTTTTTT. Encoded protein: CASKKGVILSTNTGELFF.

This clone was seen a handful of times. This chain uses TRBV11-2 with TRBJ2-1; D may match TRBD1 or TRBD2 (5 bases each). CDR3 length equals 15 residues. V was cut by 4 bases and J by 5 bases, with 15 bases left in between. The germline V gene encodes CDR1 SGHAT and CDR2 FQNNGV. The CDR3 nucleotides read TGTGCCAGCAGCTCCAGGGACCCCCAGGACAATGAGCAGTTCTTC. Its protein is CASSSRDPQDNEQFF.

The CDR3 DNA is TGTGCCAGCAGTTACGGCAGGGGTGATACGCAGTATTTT. Protein: CASSYGRGDTQYF. This chain connects TRBV6-5 to TRBJ2-3; TRBD1 is a possible D gene (6 bases). The CDR3 length is 13 residues. Germline loops: CDR1 MNHEY, CDR2 SVGAGI. V was clipped by 2 bases and J by 6 bases, with 9 bases between them.

For this clone: At one end the junction does not follow the germline gene, possibly because of a read error. This chain connects TRBV10-3 to TRBJ2-5; D gene ambiguous. CDR1 and CDR2 (germline): ENHRY, SYGVKD. The CDR3 has 14 amino acids. The CDR3 DNA is TGTGCCAGCAGTGGATGGATAAGTGGGGAGACCCAGTACTTC. Its translation is CASSGWISGETQYF.

This clone was picked up a small number of times. The chain couples TRBV9 to TRBJ2-3; weak D call: TRBD1 (5 bases). The CDR3 sequence is 14 residues long. V lost 0 bases, J lost 6 bases, and 11 bases lay in between. Germline-derived CDR1 and CDR2 are SGDLS and YYNGEE. The CDR3 DNA reads as TGTGCCAGCAGCGTAGTGGCAGGGTCGGATACGCAGTATTTT. It encodes CASSVVAGSDTQYF.

This chain connects TRBV25-1 to TRBJ1-2, with a tentative D call TRBD1 (5 bases). V shed 6 bases and J shed 7 bases, with 15 bases lying between them. Germline V CDR1 and CDR2: MGHDK, SYGVNS. The CDR3 is 13 amino acids. CDR3 DNA sequence: TGTGCCAGCAGCTTCTTGGGGGGGGTTGGCTACACCTTC. As protein: CASSFLGGVGYTF.

The chain carries TRBV7-3 and TRBJ1-1; D is possibly TRBD1 (5 bases). Germline-derived CDR1 and CDR2 are SGHTA and FQGTGA. CDR3 length: 18 residues. The V end was cut by 1 base, the J end by 3 bases, with 21 bases between. CDR3 loop: CASSLIPAGPFGYTEAFF. The CDR3 coding sequence is TGTGCCAGCAGCTTAATCCCGGCAGGGCCCTTTGGGTACACTGAAGCTTTCTTT.

V gene TRBV10-1 combines with J gene TRBJ2-5; 12 positions match TRBD2. This CDR3 has 19 residues. CDR1 and CDR2 from the germline V gene are WNHNN and SYGVQD (reference sequence). Trimming took 0 bases from V and 0 from J; bases not matched to a gene: 8. CDR3 coding DNA: TGCGCCAGCAGTGAGTCGACTCCTTGGACTAGCGGGGACCAAGAGACCCAGTACTTC. Residues: CASSESTPWTSGDQETQYF.

V is TRBV12-5 and J is TRBJ1-5, with D possibly TRBD1 on 6 matching bases. The CDR3 loop spans 14 amino acids. Germline lookup yields CDR1 LGHNT and CDR2 FRNRAP. V lost 6 bases, J lost 1 base, and 10 bases lay in between. Here the CDR3 reads CASGPTGSNQPQHF. In nucleotides, the CDR3 is TGTGCTAGTGGGCCGACAGGAAGCAATCAGCCCCAGCATTTT.

The chain is built from TRBV7-2 and TRBJ1-5; no clear D. Looked up from germline, CDR1 is SGHTA and CDR2 is FQGNSA. V lost 5 bases and J lost 1, with 18 bases in between. CDR3 length: 17 amino acids. CDR3: CASSVAITTGSNQPQHF. The CDR3 nucleotides are TGTGCCAGCAGCGTCGCCATCACAACGGGGAGCAATCAGCCCCAGCATTTT.

The gene calls are TRBV6-1 and TRBJ2-3; D is possibly TRBD2 (5 bases). Deletions cut 6 bases from V and 0 bases from J, with 13 bases between. The CDR3 sequence is 15 residues long. Germline-derived CDR1 and CDR2 are MNHNS and SASEGT. DNA of the CDR3: TGTGCCAGCAGCCCGACTATTACTAGCACAGATACGCAGTATTTT. Translated: CASSPTITSTDTQYF.

This chain links TRBV5-1 with TRBJ2-7, with 9 bases identical to TRBD1. Germline V gene data show CDR1 as SGHRS and CDR2 as YFSETQ. The CDR3 length is 15 residues. V lost 0 bases, J lost 6 bases, and 7 bases stayed unmatched. This CDR3 is CASSLVGQGYREQYF. The CDR3 DNA is TGCGCCAGCAGCTTGGTGGGACAGGGATATCGCGAGCAGTACTTC.

The DNA for the CDR3 is TGTGCCAGCAGTGAAGCGGCAGATACGCAGTATTTT. The encoded protein is CASSEAADTQYF. The chain has TRBV7-6 and TRBJ2-3; possible D gene TRBD2, 5 bases. This CDR3 comprises 12 residues. CDR1 and CDR2 (germline): SGHVS, FNYEAQ. V was shortened by 6 bases and J by 4 bases, with 8 bases between the two germline ends.

This chain connects TRBV6-5 to TRBJ2-1, with 7 bases matching TRBD2. Germline-derived CDR1 and CDR2 are MNHEY and SVGAGI. The CDR3 sequence is 15 residues long. The trim removed 2 bases at V and 2 bases at J, leaving 3 bases unmatched. CDR3 nucleotides: TGTGCCAGCAGTTACACTAGCGCCGCCTACAATGAGCAGTTCTTC. Translating gives CASSYTSAAYNEQFF.

The chain employs TRBV5-1 and TRBJ2-3; the D is unclear. The CDR3 has 14 amino acids. V gave up 3 bases and J gave up 4 bases, with 12 bases separating them. The germline V gene has CDR1 SGHRS and CDR2 YFSETQ. CDR3 region: CASSSWPGSDTQYF. The CDR3 DNA sequence: TGCGCCAGCAGCTCTTGGCCGGGTTCAGATACGCAGTATTTT.

The chain combines TRBV11-1 with TRBJ2-5; D uncertain. There are 15 residues in the CDR3. Trimming cost V 5 bases and J 4 bases, with 17 bases left between them. CDR1 is SGHAT, CDR2 FQDESV, per germline (reference sequence). CDR3 loop: CASSPTRERRETQYF. The CDR3 DNA follows: TGTGCCAGCAGCCCGACAAGGGAACGAAGAGAGACCCAGTACTTC.

This chain joins TRBV6-5 and TRBJ1-2; TRBD1 might be the D (6 bases). Trimming cost V 5 bases and J 4 bases, with 8 bases left between them. CDR1 and CDR2 (germline): MNHEY, SVGAGI. There are 12 residues in the CDR3. The CDR3, as DNA: TGTGCCAGCAGTCAGGGGCTCTATGGCTACACCTTC. Protein: CASSQGLYGYTF.

J is TRBJ1-2 and V is TRBV18; D not certain. The CDR3 is 12 amino acids. The germline gives CDR1 KGHSH, CDR2 LQKENI. Between the trimmed V and J ends, which lost 4 bases and 3 bases, there was a span of 6 bases. The CDR3 is CASSQRDYGYTF. CDR3 coding DNA: TGTGCCAGCTCACAAAGAGACTATGGCTACACCTTC. The full variable domain, completed using reference TRBV18 and TRBJ1-2, is NAGVMQNPRHLVRRRGQEARLRCSPMKGHSHVYWYRQLPEEGLKFMVYLQKENIIDESGMPKERFSAEFPKEGPSILRIQQVVRGDSAAYFCASSQRDYGYTFGSGTRLTVV.

The V call is TRBV20-1, the J call TRBJ2-5; no reliable D call. The CDR3 extends over 11 amino acids. V lost 6 bases and J 6 bases, leaving 11 bases between the germline ends. Germline assignment: CDR1 DFQATT and CDR2 SNEGSKA (reference sequence). CDR3 DNA: TGCAGTGCCTCCCCCCTTCAGACCCAGTACTTC. This gives the protein CSASPLQTQYF.

This chain joins TRBV18 and TRBJ1-2; TRBD1 agrees at 10 bases. Unmatched junction bases numbered 4, after V lost 1 base and J lost 5 bases. The CDR3 runs to 15 residues. The germline gives CDR1 KGHSH, CDR2 LQKENI. Written as DNA, the CDR3 is TGTGCCAGCTCACCACGGGACAGGGGAGGATATGGCTACACCTTC. Its translation is CASSPRDRGGYGYTF. Drawing the rest from reference TRBV18 and TRBJ1-2, the complete variable domain is NAGVMQNPRHLVRRRGQEARLRCSPMKGHSHVYWYRQLPEEGLKFMVYLQKENIIDESGMPKERFSAEFPKEGPSILRIQQVVRGDSAAYFCASSPRDRGGYGYTFGSGTRLTVV.

J is TRBJ2-3 and V is TRBV9, with D hard to call. The V and J ends lost 0 bases and 0 bases respectively, with 2 bases between them. This CDR3 comprises 13 residues. Germline-derived CDR1 and CDR2 are SGDLS and YYNGEE. This CDR3 reads CASSVDSTDTQYF. CDR3 DNA sequence: TGTGCCAGCAGCGTAGATAGCACAGATACGCAGTATTTT.

The rearrangement links TRBV6-1 to TRBJ2-7; D is possibly TRBD1 (5 bases). V shed 3 bases and J shed 2 bases, with 11 bases lying between them. Germline assignment: CDR1 MNHNS and CDR2 SASEGT. The CDR3 is 14 residues long. CDR3 DNA: TGTGCCAGCAGTGATTCAGGGCCTGCCTACGAGCAGTACTTC. Translating it yields CASSDSGPAYEQYF.

The rearrangement links TRBV10-1 to TRBJ2-7; tentative D call: TRBD1 (6 bases). The CDR3 is 14 residues long. Trimming left V 5 bases short and J 5 bases short, with 16 bases between. Germline V gene sequence: CDR1 WNHNN, CDR2 SYGVQD (reference sequence). As DNA, the CDR3 is TGCGCCAGCAGTCTGGGCGGACAGTACGACGAGCAGTACTTC. Protein product: CASSLGGQYDEQYF.